The clone carrying this T cell receptor beta chain was detected only a few times. Germline V gene data show CDR1 as MDHEN and CDR2 as SYDVKM. V was trimmed by 7 bases and J by 5 bases, leaving 17 bases between them. CDR3 size: 14 residues. The sample comes from a study of patients and donors after allogeneic stem cell transplantation. TCRdb re-called the RT-PCR reads through MiXCR, storing one row per CDR3 protein. The sample lists some 90,000 distinct CDR3 sequences, around 49% seen once, with approximately 60% in the top ten. Material: blood, either unsorted or a sorted T cell fraction (not recorded which). This sequence joins TRBV28 and TRBJ1-1, with TRBD1 as a possible D gene (5 bases). The TCR was taken from a human donor who was either an allogeneic HSCT recipient or a stem cell or donor lymphocyte infusion donor (not recorded which). It is not recorded whose cells these are; they may come from a transplant donor. In nucleotides, the CDR3 is TGTGCCAGCACCCTGGAGGGGATCGGTACTGAAGCTTTCTTT. Translated, it gives CASTLEGIGTEAFF. Looking up the rest from reference TRBV28 and TRBJ1-1 gives the full variable domain: DVKVTQSSRYLVKRTGEKVFLECVQDMDHENMFWYRQDPGLGLRLIYFSYDVKMKEKGDIPEGYSVSREKKERFSLILESASTNQTSMYLCASTLEGIGTEAFFGQGTRLTVV.